This T cell receptor (beta chain) was identified during a study of OX40 agonist ivuxolimab in advanced cancers. Study information: With a range of roughly 20 to 79, age averaged 60 years, and 65% to 90% were male. Overall study results and limits: Relative to CD4+ cells, CD8+ T cells on average had more expanded clones. Antigen specificity was not determined for the expanded peripheral T cells. CD4+ and CD8+ blood T cells expanded clonally by week 6 at 0.1 to 3.0 mg/kg.

Repertoires were generated with immunoSEQ multiplex PCR, while TCRdb's copy carries only in-frame clones and drops some. This table holds about 88,000 clones, around 85% found once. Germline lookup yields CDR1 LNHDA and CDR2 SQIVND (reference sequence). Germline trimming cut 5 bases from V and 4 bases from J; bases unmatched to any gene: 7. The CDR3 extends over 14 amino acids. This clone was counted once. Its antigen is not identified. The chain uses TRBV19 and TRBJ1-1; 7 nucleotides align to TRBD1. The source material was CD4+ or CD8+ T cells sorted from blood, sampled in a trial of the OX40 agonist ivuxolimab. This sequence originates from an adult with an advanced solid tumor such as melanoma, head and neck, liver or kidney cancer. The CDR3 is CASSSDWTGTEAFF. DNA for the CDR3: TGTGCCAGTAGTTCGGACTGGACAGGCACTGAAGCTTTCTTT.